The clone carrying this TCR beta chain was seen more than once but under ten times. Its antigen is not identified. Trimming cost V 3 bases and J 4 bases; bases outside gene matches: 3. The CDR3 spans 14 residues. This sample was included in a study of T-cell reconstitution after alpha-beta-depleted transplantation in children. Broader study findings: T-cell numbers and diversity one year post-transplant derived largely from freshly generated T cells.

Molecular barcoding with unique molecular identifiers was used for the TCRbeta library. TCRdb re-derived calls from the PCR reads in MiXCR, one entry per CDR3 protein. This table has some 100,000 distinct CDR3 sequences, 20% to 30% appearing once. V and J are TRBV12-3 or TRBV12-4 and TRBJ2-1, with 7 bases matching TRBD1. The TCR was taken from a boy aged 2 to 9 with acute lymphoblastic leukemia, due to receive a stem cell transplant. Specimen: PBMCs, collected before TCRalphabeta/CD19-depleted stem cell transplant. The CDR3 loop is CASSFTGAYNEQFF. CDR3 DNA: TGTGCCAGCAGTTTCACAGGGGCTTACAATGAGCAGTTCTTC.